This TCR beta chain stems from a study of cytomegalovirus exposure and HLA in healthy donors. Primers: 60 Vbeta forward and 13 Jbeta reverse. The table came from immunoSEQ multiplex PCR; TCRdb's copy has only in-frame clones and leaves some out. The table lists tens of thousands of clones, about 70% of them singletons, with roughly 7.2% in the top ten. Overall study results and limits: Available immune exposure information covered CMV serostatus only. Later work associated roughly 17,000 TCR beta sequences with HLA alleles at 0.05 false discovery rate. Sequencing likely produced, as an artifact, a cluster of highly shared sequence variants. An assumption of roughly uniform sequencing depth across donors underlay the presence/absence analyses.

This CDR3 has 13 amino acids. Trimming removed 10 bases at V and 7 bases at J, with 17 bases between. Germline CDR1 reads SNHLY; CDR2 reads FYNNEI. To note about this clone: The antigen is not known.

The chain is built from TRBV2 and TRBJ1-5; TRBD1 might be the D (5 bases). The sequenced sample consisted of PBMCs. The TCR was taken from a man in his forties in good health and CMV-seropositive. CDR3 sequence: CAISEQGGQPQHF. Written as DNA, the CDR3 is TGTGCCATCTCAGAGCAGGGCGGACAGCCCCAGCATTTT.